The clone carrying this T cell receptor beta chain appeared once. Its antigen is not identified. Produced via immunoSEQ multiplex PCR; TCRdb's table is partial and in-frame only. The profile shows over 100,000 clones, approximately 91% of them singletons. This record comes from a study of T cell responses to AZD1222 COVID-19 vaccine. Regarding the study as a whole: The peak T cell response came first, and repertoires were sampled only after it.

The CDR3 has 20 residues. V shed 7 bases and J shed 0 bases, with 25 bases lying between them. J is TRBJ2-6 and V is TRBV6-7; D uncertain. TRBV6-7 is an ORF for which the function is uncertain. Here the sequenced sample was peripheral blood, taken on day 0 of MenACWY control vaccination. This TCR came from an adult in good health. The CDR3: CASTTSYTHADPSGANVLTF. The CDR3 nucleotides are TGTGCCAGCACTACCAGTTACACTCACGCTGACCCCTCTGGGGCCAACGTCCTGACTTTC.